This T cell receptor (beta chain) was captured in a study of T cell changes during pregnancy in multiple sclerosis. Germline CDR1 MDHEN, CDR2 SYDVKM. This CDR3 has 13 amino acids. Trimming stripped 3 bases from V and 6 bases from J, with 11 bases between. Clones were read by immunoSEQ multiplex PCR, and TCRdb kept only the in-frame ones, dropping some. The sample holds approximately 30,000 clones, roughly 87% seen once. The receptor was isolated from a female donor with multiple sclerosis, enrolled in a pregnancy study. The sample was CD8+ T cells from peripheral blood mononuclear cells, taken before pregnancy. The gene calls are TRBV28 and TRBJ1-2; D gene ambiguous. The CDR3 sequence is CASSFGPLDGYTF. CDR3 DNA: TGTGCCAGCAGTTTTGGGCCCCTCGATGGCTACACCTTC.